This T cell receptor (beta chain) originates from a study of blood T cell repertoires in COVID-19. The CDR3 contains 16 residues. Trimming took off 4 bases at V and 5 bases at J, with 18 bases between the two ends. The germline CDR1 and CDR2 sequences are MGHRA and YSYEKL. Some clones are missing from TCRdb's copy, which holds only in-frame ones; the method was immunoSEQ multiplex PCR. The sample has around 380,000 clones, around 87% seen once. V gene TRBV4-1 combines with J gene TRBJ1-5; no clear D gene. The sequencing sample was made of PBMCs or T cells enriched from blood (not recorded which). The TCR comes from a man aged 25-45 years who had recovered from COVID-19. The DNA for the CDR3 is TGCGCCAGCAGCCTCAATGTCGGGAGCCCGGATCAGCCCCAGCATTTT. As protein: CASSLNVGSPDQPQHF.